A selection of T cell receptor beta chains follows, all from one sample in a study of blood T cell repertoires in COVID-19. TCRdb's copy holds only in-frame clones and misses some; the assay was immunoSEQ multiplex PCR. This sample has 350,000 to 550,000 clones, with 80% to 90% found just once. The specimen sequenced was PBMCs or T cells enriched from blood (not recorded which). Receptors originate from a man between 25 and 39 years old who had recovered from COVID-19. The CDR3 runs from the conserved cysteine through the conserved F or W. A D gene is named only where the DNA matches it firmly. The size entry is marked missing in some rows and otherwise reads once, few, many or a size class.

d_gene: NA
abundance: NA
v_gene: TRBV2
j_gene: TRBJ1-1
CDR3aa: CASNPRENTEAFF
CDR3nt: TGTGCCAGCAACCCGCGAGAGAACACTGAAGCTTTCTTT

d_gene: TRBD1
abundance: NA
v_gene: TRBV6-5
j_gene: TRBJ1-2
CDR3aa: CASSLDRGTDYGYTF
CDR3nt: TGTGCCAGCAGCCTAGACAGGGGGACGGACTATGGCTACACCTTC

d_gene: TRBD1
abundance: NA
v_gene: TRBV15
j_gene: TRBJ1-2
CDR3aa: CATSREDRGKYYGYTF
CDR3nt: TGTGCCACCAGCAGAGAAGACAGGGGTAAATACTATGGCTACACCTTC

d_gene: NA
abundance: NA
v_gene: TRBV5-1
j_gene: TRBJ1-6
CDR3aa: CASSLDSNSPLHF
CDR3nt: TGCGCCAGCAGCCTCGACAGCAATTCACCCCTCCACTTT

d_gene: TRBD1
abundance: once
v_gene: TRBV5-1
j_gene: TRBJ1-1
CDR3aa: CASSTGQAMNTEAFF
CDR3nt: TGCGCCAGCAGCACAGGACAGGCTATGAACACTGAAGCTTTCTTT

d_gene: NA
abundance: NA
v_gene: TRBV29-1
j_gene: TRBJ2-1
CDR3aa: CSVVSSDRWFYNEQFF
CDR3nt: TGCAGCGTTGTTTCCTCAGACAGATGGTTCTACAATGAGCAGTTCTTC

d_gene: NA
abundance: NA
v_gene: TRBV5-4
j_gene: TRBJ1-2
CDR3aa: CASSYTSRYGYTF
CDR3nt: TGTGCCAGCAGCTATACGAGCCGTTATGGCTACACCTTC

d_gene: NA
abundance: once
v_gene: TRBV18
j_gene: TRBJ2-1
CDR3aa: CASSRTTINEQFF
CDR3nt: TGTGCCAGCTCGCGCACTACGATCAATGAGCAGTTCTTC

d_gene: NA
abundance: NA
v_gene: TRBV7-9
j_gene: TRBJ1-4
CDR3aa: CASSLDSLINEKLFF
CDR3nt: TGTGCCAGCAGCTTAGACAGCCTAATTAATGAAAAACTGTTTTTT

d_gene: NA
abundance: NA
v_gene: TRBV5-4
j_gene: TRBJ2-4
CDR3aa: CASSRGQLKNIQYF
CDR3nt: TGTGCCAGCAGCCGAGGACAGCTGAAAAACATTCAGTACTTC

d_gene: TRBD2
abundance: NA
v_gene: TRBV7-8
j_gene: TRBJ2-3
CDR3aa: CASSFAGAFTDTQYF
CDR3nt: TGTGCCAGCAGCTTTGCGGGAGCGTTCACAGATACGCAGTATTTT

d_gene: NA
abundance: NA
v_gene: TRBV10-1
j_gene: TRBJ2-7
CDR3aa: CTSSDPDSPRSEQYF
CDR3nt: TGCACCAGCAGTGACCCGGACTCGCCTAGGAGCGAGCAGTACTTC

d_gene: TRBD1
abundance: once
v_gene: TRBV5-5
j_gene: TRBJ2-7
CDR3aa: CASSWTGEHYEQYF
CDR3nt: TGTGCCAGCAGCTGGACAGGGGAACATTACGAGCAGTACTTC

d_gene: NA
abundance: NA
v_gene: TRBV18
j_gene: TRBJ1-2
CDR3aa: CASSRGQISYGYTF
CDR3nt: TGTGCCAGCTCACGCGGACAGATTAGCTATGGCTACACCTTC